The 15 T cell receptor beta chains below were found in one sample sequenced in a study of blood T cell repertoires in COVID-19. The repertoire was sequenced with immunoSEQ multiplex PCR; TCRdb's copy has only in-frame clones and lacks some. The sample yields about 100,000 clones, about 80% seen once. Sample: peripheral blood. The receptors come from a woman aged 70-85 years with acute or convalescent COVID-19.

The V gene is TRBV7-2, the J gene TRBJ2-1; D is undetermined. CDR1 and CDR2 (germline): SGHTA, FQGNSA. Trimming took off 5 bases at V and 5 bases at J, with 13 bases between the two ends. The CDR3 totals 14 residues. The CDR3 sequence is CASSVRNSNNEQFF. The CDR3 nucleotides are TGTGCCAGCAGCGTCAGGAACAGCAACAATGAGCAGTTCTTC.

The chain uses TRBV7-6 and TRBJ2-3; the D gene is possibly TRBD1 (6 bases). Germline CDR1 and CDR2: SGHVS and FNYEAQ. The CDR3 length is 17 residues. V shed 6 bases and J shed 6 bases, with 25 bases lying between them. CDR3 bases: TGTGCCAGCAGGCTGTTCGGGGACAATGGAGCCGGGGATACGCAGTATTTT. It specifies CASRLFGDNGAGDTQYF.

This clone was recorded once. The CDR3 DNA reads TGTGCCAGCAGCCCACTAAGCGGGGGGGCGTATGAGCAGTTCTTC. Its protein product is CASSPLSGGAYEQFF. The V call is TRBV3-1 (or the pseudogene TRBV3-2), the J call TRBJ2-1, with 10 bases fitting TRBD2. Germline trimming cut 4 bases from V and 8 bases from J; bases unmatched to any gene: 8. The germline V gene has CDR1 LGHDT and CDR2 YNNKEL (reference sequence). The length of the CDR3 is 15 residues.

This rearrangement joins TRBV19 to TRBJ1-5; 7 bases fit TRBD1. Trimming removed 3 bases from V and 0 bases from J; junction bases left unmatched: 8. CDR3 length: 17 amino acids. Germline CDR1 reads LNHDA; CDR2 reads SQIVND (reference sequence). The CDR3 DNA reads as TGTGCCAGTAGTATTCCTTTCGGGACAGTTAGCAATCAGCCCCAGCATTTT. Translated: CASSIPFGTVSNQPQHF.

The chain joins TRBV5-1 to TRBJ2-5, with TRBD1 as a possible D gene (5 bases). The CDR3 totals 16 residues. V gave up 3 bases and J gave up 4 bases, with 19 bases separating them. Germline assignment: CDR1 SGHRS and CDR2 YFSETQ. The CDR3 region is CASSWGGFGGVETQYF. The CDR3 DNA sequence: TGCGCCAGCAGCTGGGGCGGATTTGGCGGTGTAGAGACCCAGTACTTC.

In nucleotides, the CDR3 is TGTGCCAGCAGCCAAGGCGGAACAGGGGAAGGTGAAGCTTTCTTT. Translating gives CASSQGGTGEGEAFF. This chain joins TRBV4-2 and TRBJ1-1, with 7 nucleotides matching TRBD1. Trimming removed 1 base from V and 7 bases from J; junction bases left unmatched: 9. The CDR3 is 15 residues long. Germline CDR1 and CDR2: LGHNA and YNFKEQ.

The chain combines TRBV24-1 with TRBJ2-1; 8 nucleotides match TRBD2. The V gene end was trimmed by 10 bases and the J gene end by 5 bases; junction bases not matched to a gene: 12. Germline CDR1 is KGHDR and CDR2 is SFDVKD. There are 15 residues in the CDR3. For the CDR3, the DNA is TGTGCCACGAACCTCGGGGGGGACGGAAACAATGAGCAGTTCTTC. As protein: CATNLGGDGNNEQFF.

This clone was recorded once. The gene calls are TRBV19 and TRBJ2-3; TRBD2 matches at 10 bases. The V and J ends lost 3 bases and 6 bases, in that order; junction bases with no gene match: 3. Germline CDR1 reads LNHDA; CDR2 reads SQIVND (reference sequence). The CDR3 consists of 14 residues. The DNA of the CDR3 is TGTGCCAGTAGTATGGGACTAGCGTCGGATACGCAGTATTTT. Translation: CASSMGLASDTQYF. Using reference TRBV19 and TRBJ2-3 for the parts outside the CDR3, the full variable domain is DGGITQSPKYLFRKEGQNVTLSCEQNLNHDAMYWYRQDPGQGLRLIYYSQIVNDFQKGDIAEGYSVSREKKESFPLTVTSAQKNPTAFYLCASSMGLASDTQYFGPGTRLTVL.

The chain couples TRBV19 to TRBJ2-7; a weak D match, TRBD1 (5 bases). V lost 5 bases and J lost 0, with 11 bases in between. CDR1 is LNHDA, CDR2 SQIVND, per germline (reference sequence). This CDR3 region has 14 residues. CDR3 sequence: CASSRAGNSYEQYF. The CDR3 region has the DNA TGTGCCAGTAGTCGGGCAGGGAACTCCTACGAGCAGTACTTC.

The chain is built from TRBV6-6 and TRBJ1-2; the D gene is possibly TRBD1 (6 bases). Trimming stripped 10 bases from V and 10 bases from J, with 19 bases between. The CDR3 runs to 12 residues. CDR1 is MNHNY, CDR2 SVGAGI, per germline (reference sequence). This chain's CDR3 is CATRKQGLDYTF. CDR3 nucleotide sequence: TGTGCCACCAGAAAACAGGGCCTAGACTACACCTTC.

This clone was observed a handful of times. The V call is TRBV6-4, the J call TRBJ1-1, with 11 bases aligning to TRBD1. The CDR3 length is 14 residues. Germline CDR1 reads MRHNA; CDR2 reads SNTAGT. Losses at the gene ends were 4 bases for V and 4 bases for J; bases not matched to a gene: 2. CDR3 nucleotide sequence: TGTGCCAGCAGTGCCGGGACAGGGGGCACTGAAGCTTTCTTT. This sequence encodes CASSAGTGGTEAFF.

The chain carries TRBV11-2 and TRBJ2-5; TRBD1 aligns across 9 bases. The CDR3 has 18 amino acids. Unmatched junction bases numbered 18, after V lost 5 bases and J lost 5 bases. The V gene's germline CDR1 is SGHAT and CDR2 FQNNGV. CDR3 amino acids: CASSITTNTGTGLETQYF. In DNA, the CDR3 is TGTGCCAGCAGCATCACAACTAACACCGGGACAGGGTTGGAGACCCAGTACTTC.

The rearrangement uses TRBV5-1 and TRBJ2-2; tentative D call: TRBD2 (6 bases). Trimming stripped 0 bases from V and 4 bases from J, with 16 bases between. The CDR3 consists of 17 residues. Looked up from germline, CDR1 is SGHRS and CDR2 is YFSETQ. The CDR3 nucleotides are TGCGCCAGCAGCTTGGAGTTGGTGGGGGGATCCACCGGGGAGCTGTTTTTT. It codes for CASSLELVGGSTGELFF.

This clone was counted only a few times. V and J are TRBV12-5 and TRBJ1-2; D is undetermined. V lost 5 bases, J lost 2 bases, and 6 bases lay in between. CDR3 length equals 12 residues. Germline assignment: CDR1 LGHNT and CDR2 FRNRAP. The CDR3 region is CASGQTNYGYTF. CDR3 nucleotides: TGTGCTAGTGGTCAGACAAACTATGGCTACACCTTC.

V is TRBV19 and J is TRBJ1-4, with a weak D call TRBD1 (6 bases). Between the trimmed V and J ends, which lost 2 bases and 10 bases, there was a span of 17 bases. CDR1 and CDR2 (germline): LNHDA, SQIVND (reference sequence). The CDR3 has 15 amino acids. CDR3 nucleotide sequence: TGTGCCAGTAGTATAAACAGGGACCCAACAGGAAAACTGTTTTTT. This gives the protein CASSINRDPTGKLFF.